This TCR beta chain was identified in a study of OX40 agonist ivuxolimab in advanced cancers. The study, taken as a whole, reports: Among patients with partial responses at 0.1-3.0 mg/kg, clonal expansion was among the lowest. Clonal expansion from baseline to week 6 occurred in both CD4+ and CD8+ T cells.

This CDR3 comprises 20 residues. Trimming removed 4 bases from V and 9 bases from J; junction bases left unmatched: 23. CDR1 and CDR2 (germline): MNHNS, SASEGT. Data came from immunoSEQ multiplex PCR; TCRdb stores just in-frame clones and leaves some out. In the table there are roughly 100,000 clones, nearly 90% of which are singletons. On this clone: Its specificity is not known.

The chain employs TRBV6-1 and TRBJ2-1, with 11 bases matching TRBD2. The receptor comes from an adult with an advanced solid tumor such as melanoma, head and neck, liver or kidney cancer. The sample consisted of CD4+ or CD8+ T cells sorted from blood, taken in a trial of the OX40 agonist ivuxolimab. In nucleotides, the CDR3 is TGTGCCAGCAGTGTCGTGAGGCGTAGCGGGAGGGCCGTCTTACATGGTGAGCAGTTCTTC. Translation gives CASSVVRRSGRAVLHGEQFF.